Presented here are 8 T cell receptor beta chains from one specimen sequenced in a study of T-cell reconstitution after alpha-beta-depleted transplantation in children. Preparing the TCRbeta library involved the use of unique molecular identifiers. TCRdb re-called the PCR reads with MiXCR, one entry per CDR3 protein. Found here are about 600,000 distinct CDR3 sequences, under 25% of them singletons; the top ten hold approximately 14%. The starting material was PBMCs, mostly from graft donor cells, obtained 360 days after TCRalphabeta/CD19-depleted stem cell transplant. The receptors stem from a boy in the first two years of life who had a stem cell transplant for acute myeloid leukemia, so the T cells may come from the graft donor.

The genes are TRBV29-1 and TRBJ2-7; the match to TRBD2 covers 10 bases. The CDR3 consists of 14 residues. CDR1 is SQVTM and CDR2 is ANQGSEA in the germline V gene. With 4 bases clipped from V and 2 bases from J, the junction kept 5 bases outside the gene matches. CDR3 sequence reads: CSVGTGLAAYEQYF. CDR3 DNA: TGCAGCGTTGGCACCGGACTAGCGGCCTACGAGCAGTACTTC.

J is TRBJ2-5 and V is TRBV7-2; TRBD2 aligns across 9 bases. J was trimmed by 13 bases and V by 2 bases; bases with no gene match: 14. The CDR3 is 15 amino acids. In germline, CDR1 is SGHTA, CDR2 FQGNSA. The DNA for the CDR3 is TGTGCCAGCAGCTTATTCGAGCGGGGGGCTGACGGTCGGTACTTC. As protein: CASSLFERGADGRYF. The full variable domain, rest sourced from reference TRBV7-2 and TRBJ2-5, is GAGVSQSPSNKVTEKGKDVELRCDPISGHTALYWYRQSLGQGLEFLIYFQGNSAPDKSGLPSDRFSAERTGGSVSTLTIQRTQQEDSAVYLCASSLFERGADGRYFGPGTRLLVL.

This clonotype was seen more than once but under ten times. The chain uses TRBV6-5 and TRBJ2-1; D unresolved. Germline values: CDR1 MNHEY, CDR2 SVGAGI. The length of the CDR3 is 11 residues. V lost 0 bases and J lost 9, with 3 bases in between. The CDR3 DNA is TGTGCCAGCAGTTACTCTCGTGAGCAGTTCTTC. Its protein product is CASSYSREQFF.

This clonotype has only a few counts. The chain has TRBV27 and TRBJ2-7; D is perhaps TRBD1 (6 bases). V was pared by 4 bases and J by 7 bases, with 14 bases between. CDR3 size: 13 residues. Germline lookup yields CDR1 MNHEY and CDR2 SMNVEV (reference sequence). The CDR3 region has the DNA TGTGCCAGCAGTTATAGGGTAGGACAGGAGCAGTACTTC. It specifies CASSYRVGQEQYF.

This clonotype appeared a few times. The gene calls are TRBV13 and TRBJ2-7, with 8 bases identical to TRBD1. This CDR3 spans 14 amino acids. J gave up 7 bases and V 9 bases, and 14 bases lay outside the gene matches. CDR1 is PRHDT, CDR2 FYEKMQ, per germline (reference sequence). CDR3 sequence (DNA): TGTGCCAGTCGACTCGGACAGGGTCTAGGGGAGCAGTACTTC. Translating gives CASRLGQGLGEQYF.

This clonotype was counted only a few times. This chain links TRBV7-8 with TRBJ2-1, with a weak D call TRBD2 (5 bases). This CDR3 is 11 amino acids long. Trimming cost V 2 bases and J 12 bases, with 8 bases left between them. Germline values: CDR1 SGHVS, CDR2 FQNEAQ. This CDR3 reads CASSLRGMQFF. CDR3 DNA: TGTGCCAGCAGCTTACGGGGTATGCAGTTCTTC.

This clonotype was detected many times. One end of the junction is discordant with germline, which a read error may explain. The chain couples TRBV12-3 or TRBV12-4 to TRBJ2-1; D uncertain. The CDR3 spans 12 residues. The CDR3 DNA is TGTGCCAGCAGCTTAGCAGGTGGTGAGCAGTTCTTC. Translating gives CASSLAGGEQFF.

This clonotype occurred a few times. The chain combines TRBV28 with TRBJ2-3; no definite D call. The CDR3 extends over 14 amino acids. V lost 2 bases to trimming and J lost 0 bases, with 6 bases between them. Per germline, CDR1 MDHEN and CDR2 SYDVKM. CDR3 coding DNA: TGTGCCAGCAGTTTAGTCTTTAGCACAGATACGCAGTATTTT. Amino acids: CASSLVFSTDTQYF.